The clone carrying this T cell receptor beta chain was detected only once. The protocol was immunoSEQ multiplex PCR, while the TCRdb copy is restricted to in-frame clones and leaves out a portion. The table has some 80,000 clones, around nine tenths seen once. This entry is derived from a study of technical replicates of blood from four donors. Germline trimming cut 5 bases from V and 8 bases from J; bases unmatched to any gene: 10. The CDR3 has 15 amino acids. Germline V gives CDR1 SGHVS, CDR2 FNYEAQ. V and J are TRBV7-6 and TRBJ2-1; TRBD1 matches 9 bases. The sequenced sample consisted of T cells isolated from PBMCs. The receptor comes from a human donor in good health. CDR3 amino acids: CASSPPGTGRDEQFF. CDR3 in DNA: TGTGCCAGCAGCCCTCCGGGGACAGGGCGCGATGAGCAGTTCTTC.